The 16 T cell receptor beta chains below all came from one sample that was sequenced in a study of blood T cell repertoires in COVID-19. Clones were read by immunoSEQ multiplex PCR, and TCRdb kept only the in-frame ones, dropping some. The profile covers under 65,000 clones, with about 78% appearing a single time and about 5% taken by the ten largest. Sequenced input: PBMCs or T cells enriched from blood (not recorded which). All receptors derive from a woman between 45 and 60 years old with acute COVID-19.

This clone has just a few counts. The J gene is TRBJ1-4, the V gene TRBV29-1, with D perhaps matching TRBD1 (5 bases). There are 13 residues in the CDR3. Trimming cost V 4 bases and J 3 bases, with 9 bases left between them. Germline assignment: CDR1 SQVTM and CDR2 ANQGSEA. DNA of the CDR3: TGCAGCGTTGGACAGTCACCTAATGAAAAACTGTTTTTT. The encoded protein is CSVGQSPNEKLFF.

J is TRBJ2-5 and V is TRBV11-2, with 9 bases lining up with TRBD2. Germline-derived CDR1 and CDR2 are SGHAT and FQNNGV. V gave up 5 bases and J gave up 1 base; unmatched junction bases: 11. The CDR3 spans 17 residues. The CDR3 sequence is CASSLGAGGTGQETQYF. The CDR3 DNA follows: TGTGCCAGCAGCCTAGGGGCGGGGGGGACCGGCCAAGAGACCCAGTACTTC.

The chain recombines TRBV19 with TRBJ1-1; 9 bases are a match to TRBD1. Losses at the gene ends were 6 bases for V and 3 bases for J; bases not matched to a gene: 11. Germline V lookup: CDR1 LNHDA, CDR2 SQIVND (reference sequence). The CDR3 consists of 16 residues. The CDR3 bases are TGTGCCAGTAGCCGGACCGACAGGGGGAGGGACACTGAAGCTTTCTTT. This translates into CASSRTDRGRDTEAFF. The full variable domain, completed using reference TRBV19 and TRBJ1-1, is DGGITQSPKYLFRKEGQNVTLSCEQNLNHDAMYWYRQDPGQGLRLIYYSQIVNDFQKGDIAEGYSVSREKKESFPLTVTSAQKNPTAFYLCASSRTDRGRDTEAFFGQGTRLTVV.

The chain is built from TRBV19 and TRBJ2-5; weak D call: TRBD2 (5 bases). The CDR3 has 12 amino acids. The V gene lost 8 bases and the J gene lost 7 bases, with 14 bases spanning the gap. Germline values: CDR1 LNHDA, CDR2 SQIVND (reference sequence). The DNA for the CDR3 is TGTGCCAGTCCGCCCCCGGCGGGGACCCAGTACTTC. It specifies CASPPPAGTQYF.

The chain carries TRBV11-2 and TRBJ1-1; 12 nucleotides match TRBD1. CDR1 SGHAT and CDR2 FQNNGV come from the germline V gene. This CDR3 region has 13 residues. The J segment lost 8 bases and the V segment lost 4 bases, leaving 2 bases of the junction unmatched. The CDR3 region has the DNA TGTGCCAGCAGCTGGGGACAGGGGGCAGAAGCTTTCTTT. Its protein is CASSWGQGAEAFF.

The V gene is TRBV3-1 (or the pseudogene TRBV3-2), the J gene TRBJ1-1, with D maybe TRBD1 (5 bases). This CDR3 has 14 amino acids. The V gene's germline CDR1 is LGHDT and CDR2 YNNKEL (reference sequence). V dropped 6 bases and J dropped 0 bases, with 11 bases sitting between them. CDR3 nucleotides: TGTGCCAGCAGATGGGCGGACATGAACACTGAAGCTTTCTTT. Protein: CASRWADMNTEAFF.

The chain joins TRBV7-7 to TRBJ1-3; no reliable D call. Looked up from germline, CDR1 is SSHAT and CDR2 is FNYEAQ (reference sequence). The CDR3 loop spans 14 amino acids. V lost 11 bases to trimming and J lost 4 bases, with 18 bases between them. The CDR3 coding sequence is TGTGCCGAGTTAGAGATCGAACTCGGAAACACCATATATTTT. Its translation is CAELEIELGNTIYF.

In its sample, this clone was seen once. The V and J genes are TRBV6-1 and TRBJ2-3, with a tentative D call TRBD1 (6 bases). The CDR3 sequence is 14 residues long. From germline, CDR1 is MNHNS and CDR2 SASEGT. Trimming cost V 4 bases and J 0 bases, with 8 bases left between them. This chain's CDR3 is CASSVTGSTDTQYF. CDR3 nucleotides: TGTGCCAGCAGTGTCACAGGGAGCACAGATACGCAGTATTTT.

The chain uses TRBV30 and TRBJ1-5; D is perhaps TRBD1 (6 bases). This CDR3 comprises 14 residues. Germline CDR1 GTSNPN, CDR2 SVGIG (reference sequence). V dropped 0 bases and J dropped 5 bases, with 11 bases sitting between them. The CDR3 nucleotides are TGTGCCTGGAGTGTACGAGGGGGTTATCAGCCCCAGCATTTT. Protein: CAWSVRGGYQPQHF.

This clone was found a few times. The CDR3 nucleotides read TGTGCCAGCAGCGCCCTACAGGACCCGAATTCACCCCTCCACTTT. Amino acid sequence: CASSALQDPNSPLHF. V is TRBV9 and J is TRBJ1-6; D is possibly TRBD1 (5 bases). Trimming cost V 3 bases and J 7 bases, with 14 bases left between them. CDR3 length: 15 amino acids. Germline V gene sequence: CDR1 SGDLS, CDR2 YYNGEE. Using reference TRBV9 and TRBJ1-6 for the parts outside the CDR3, the full variable domain is DSGVTQTPKHLITATGQRVTLRCSPRSGDLSVYWYQQSLDQGLQFLIQYYNGEERAKGNILERFSAQQFPDLHSELNLSSLELGDSALYFCASSALQDPNSPLHFGNGTRLTVT.

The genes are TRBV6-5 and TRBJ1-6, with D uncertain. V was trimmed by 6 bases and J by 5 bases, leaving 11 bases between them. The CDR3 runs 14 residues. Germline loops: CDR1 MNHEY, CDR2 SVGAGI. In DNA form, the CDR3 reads TGTGCCAGCAGGGGAAGCGGCAATAATTCACCCCTCCACTTT. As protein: CASRGSGNNSPLHF.

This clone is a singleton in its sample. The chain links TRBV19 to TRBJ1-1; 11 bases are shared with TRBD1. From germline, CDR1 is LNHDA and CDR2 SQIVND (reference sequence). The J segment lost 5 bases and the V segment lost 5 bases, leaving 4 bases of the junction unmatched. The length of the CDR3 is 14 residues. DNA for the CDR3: TGTGCCAGTAGTTTGGGACAGGGGGGTACTGAAGCTTTCTTT. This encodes CASSLGQGGTEAFF.

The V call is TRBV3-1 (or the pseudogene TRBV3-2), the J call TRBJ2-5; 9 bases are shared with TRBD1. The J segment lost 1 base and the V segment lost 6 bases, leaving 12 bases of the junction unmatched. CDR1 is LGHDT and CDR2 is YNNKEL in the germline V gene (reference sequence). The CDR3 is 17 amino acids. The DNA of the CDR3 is TGTGCCAGCAGTCAAAACCCACCGGGACAGGGCCAAGAGACCCAGTACTTC. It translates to CASSQNPPGQGQETQYF.

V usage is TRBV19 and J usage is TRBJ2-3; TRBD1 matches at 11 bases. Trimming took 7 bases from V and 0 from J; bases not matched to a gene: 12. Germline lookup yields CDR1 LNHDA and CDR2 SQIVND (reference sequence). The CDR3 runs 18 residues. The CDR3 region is CASMGDRGFFSSTDTQYF. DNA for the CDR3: TGTGCCAGTATGGGGGACAGGGGGTTTTTTTCTAGCACAGATACGCAGTATTTT.

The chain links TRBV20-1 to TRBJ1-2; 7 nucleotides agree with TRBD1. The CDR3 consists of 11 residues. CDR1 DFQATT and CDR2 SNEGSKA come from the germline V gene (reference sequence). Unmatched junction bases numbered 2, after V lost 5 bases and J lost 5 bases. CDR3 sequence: CSARQGYGYTF. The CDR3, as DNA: TGCAGTGCTCGACAGGGATATGGCTACACCTTC.

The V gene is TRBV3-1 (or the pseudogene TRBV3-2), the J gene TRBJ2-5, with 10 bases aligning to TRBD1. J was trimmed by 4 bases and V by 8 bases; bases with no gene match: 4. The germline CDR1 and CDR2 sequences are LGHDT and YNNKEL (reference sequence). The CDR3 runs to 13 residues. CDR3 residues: CASFRTGGETQYF. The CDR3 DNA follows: TGTGCCAGCTTCCGGACAGGGGGAGAGACCCAGTACTTC.